The clone carrying this TCR beta chain was recorded at least ten times. The source of the sample is a study of low-dose radiotherapy and immunotherapy resistance in tumors. In the study overall: A dose of 1 Gy per fraction every two weeks went to Cohort 2, totaling 13 Gy over 26 weeks.

J gave up 4 bases and V 6 bases, and 6 bases lay outside the gene matches. The germline V gene has CDR1 MNHEY and CDR2 SMNVEV (reference sequence). The CDR3 totals 16 residues. Time point here: before trial treatment. As their treatment, donors received nivolumab, ipilimumab, aspirin, low-dose cyclophosphamide and low-dose radiotherapy. Advanced solid tumors lacking tumor-infiltrating lymphocytes were present in eligible patients. TRAV- and TRBV-specific primers primed first-strand cDNA, covering alpha and beta chains. TCR amplification used about 18 PCR cycles, a constant-region primer and a V-primer adapter. From the reads, TCRdb called clonotypes with MiXCR, one entry per CDR3 protein. Among under 90,000 distinct CDR3 sequences listed, roughly 31% were seen once.

The sequence was obtained from a female donor with ovarian cancer. This material consisted of PBMCs, taken before treatment. The chain employs TRBV27 and TRBJ2-2, with TRBD1 matching over 12 bases. The CDR3 loop is CASSGTGGAGTGELFF. In DNA form, the CDR3 reads TGTGCCAGCAGCGGGACAGGGGGCGCGGGCACCGGGGAGCTGTTTTTT.